This T cell receptor (beta chain) was sequenced in a study of T cells after yellow fever vaccination. Findings and limits, study-wide: Post-booster repertoires again held most primary-vaccination clones (about 95% CD4, 75% to 90% CD8).

Worth noting for this clonotype: The antigen remains unidentified.

A 5'RACE template-switching step, the method used to make TCR cDNA, added a universal primer site and UMIs. TCRdb re-derived calls from the 5' RACE reads in MiXCR, one entry per CDR3 protein. The repertoire includes hundreds of thousands of distinct CDR3 sequences, roughly 13% of them detected once, and about an eighth sits in the top ten. The V and J ends lost 5 bases and 0 bases respectively, with 20 bases between them. The CDR3 extends over 18 amino acids. Germline CDR1 is SGHAT and CDR2 is FQDESV (reference sequence). The TCR originated in a man aged 25-40 years who received the YFV17D yellow fever vaccine. This chain uses TRBV11-1 with TRBJ2-1; D call uncertain. The material sequenced was PBMCs, taken on the day of the yellow fever booster vaccination. The CDR3 DNA sequence: TGTGCCAGCAGCAACCCCCCTGGACCCGGAAGCTCCTACAATGAGCAGTTCTTC. Protein product: CASSNPPGPGSSYNEQFF.